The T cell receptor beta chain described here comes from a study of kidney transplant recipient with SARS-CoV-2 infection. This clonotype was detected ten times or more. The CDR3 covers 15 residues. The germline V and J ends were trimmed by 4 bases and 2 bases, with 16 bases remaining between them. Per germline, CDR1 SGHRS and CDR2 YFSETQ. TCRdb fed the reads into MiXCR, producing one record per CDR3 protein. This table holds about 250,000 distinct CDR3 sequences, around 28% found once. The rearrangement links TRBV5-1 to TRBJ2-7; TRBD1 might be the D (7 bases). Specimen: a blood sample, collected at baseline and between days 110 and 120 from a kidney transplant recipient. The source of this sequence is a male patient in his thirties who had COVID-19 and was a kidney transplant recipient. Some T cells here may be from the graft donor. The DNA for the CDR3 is TGCGCCAGCAGCGGAGGGGGACAGATACCCTACGAGCAGTACTTC. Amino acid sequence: CASSGGGQIPYEQYF.